The subject of this entry is one TCR beta chain. Its specificity is not known. The CDR3 has 15 amino acids. Germline CDR1 and CDR2: SGHRS and YFSETQ. Trimming shortened V by 2 bases and J by 6 bases, and 15 bases separated the two germline ends. Healthy bone marrow donors made up the donor group. The source of the sample is a study of cytomegalovirus exposure and HLA in healthy donors. General study results and limits: Segments of the TCR beta V type were, in most cases, productive about 87% or about 30% of the time in an earlier analysis.

The PCR had 60 Vbeta and 13 Jbeta primers. TCRdb keeps only in-frame clones here, not all; method: immunoSEQ multiplex PCR. The sample has roughly 150,000 clones; roughly 80% are singletons. The sequence came from a male donor in good health and CMV-seropositive. The rearrangement uses TRBV5-1 and TRBJ2-1, with TRBD1 as a possible D gene (6 bases). The sequenced material came from PBMCs. Here the CDR3 reads CASSFGQGYINEQFF. For the CDR3, the DNA is TGCGCCAGCAGCTTCGGGCAGGGGTACATCAATGAGCAGTTCTTC.